The clone carrying this T cell receptor (beta chain) was seen just once. Its antigen is unidentified. The CDR3 consists of 13 residues. The germline CDR1 and CDR2 sequences are DFQATT and SNEGSKA (reference sequence). The J segment lost 3 bases and the V segment lost 0 bases, leaving 2 bases of the junction unmatched. The data belong to a study of Graves' ophthalmopathy and Graves' hyperthyroidism. Findings of the study overall: Ophthalmopathy could be told apart from stable hyperthyroidism by a 13-signature model (under 90% sensitivity, about 80% specificity).

The study amplified TCR beta CDR3 regions using RNA transcripts. The library came from an HTBI-primed first-round RT-PCR and a second-round multiplex PCR. TCRdb passed the multiplex PCR reads through MiXCR, listing each CDR3 protein once. Of around 1,000,000 distinct CDR3 sequences in the sample, 36% were seen once. Hyperthyroidism patients, all newly diagnosed, had under 2 months' duration and ages of 18 to 65. Exclusion covered patients with other autoimmune diseases or uncontrolled infections (as well as pregnancy or lactation). The rearrangement uses TRBV20-1 and TRBJ2-7; 7 nucleotides line up with TRBD2. The specimen sequenced was peripheral blood or thyroid tissue (not recorded which). This sequence was found in an adult man with Graves' hyperthyroidism. The CDR3 here is CSAREGGDYEQYF. Written as DNA, the CDR3 is TGCAGTGCTAGAGAGGGAGGGGACTACGAGCAGTACTTC.